The T cell receptor (beta chain) under discussion was sequenced for a study of T-cell reconstitution after alpha-beta-depleted transplantation in children. Only a few counts were recorded for this clonotype. The CDR3 consists of 13 residues. Germline CDR1 is DFQATT and CDR2 is SNEGSKA (reference sequence). J lost 3 bases, V lost 6 bases, and 3 bases had no gene match. Unique molecular identifiers were used in preparing the TCRbeta library. TCRdb re-derived calls from the PCR reads in MiXCR, one entry per CDR3 protein. Of around 400,000 distinct CDR3 sequences in the sample, roughly 20% were seen once.

Sequencing was performed on PBMCs from the stem cell graft donor, taken from the stem cell graft. The source is a human donor who donated a stem cell graft to a child with acute myeloid leukemia. The rearrangement links TRBV20-1 to TRBJ2-3; 10 bases are shared with TRBD1. CDR3 sequence: CSAAGQGTDTQYF. CDR3 nucleotides: TGCAGTGCCGCGGGACAGGGGACAGATACGCAGTATTTT.